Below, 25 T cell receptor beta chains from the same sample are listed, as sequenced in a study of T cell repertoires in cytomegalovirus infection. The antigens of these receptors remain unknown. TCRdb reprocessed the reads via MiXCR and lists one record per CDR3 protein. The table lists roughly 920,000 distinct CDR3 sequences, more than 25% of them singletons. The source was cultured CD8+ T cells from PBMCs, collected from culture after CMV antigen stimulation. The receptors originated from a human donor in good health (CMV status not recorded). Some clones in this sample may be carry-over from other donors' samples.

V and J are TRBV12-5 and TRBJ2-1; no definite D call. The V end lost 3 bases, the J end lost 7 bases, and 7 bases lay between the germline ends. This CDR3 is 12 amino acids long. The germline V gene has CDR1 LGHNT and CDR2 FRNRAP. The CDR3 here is CASGLKWNEQFF. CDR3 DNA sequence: TGTGCTAGTGGTTTAAAGTGGAATGAGCAGTTCTTC.

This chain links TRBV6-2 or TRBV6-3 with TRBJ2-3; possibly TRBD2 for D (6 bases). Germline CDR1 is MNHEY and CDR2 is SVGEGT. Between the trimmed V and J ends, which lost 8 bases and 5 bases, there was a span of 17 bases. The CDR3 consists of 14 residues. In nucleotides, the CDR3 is TGTGCCAGCCGCTTGACGGACTACCAAGATACGCAGTATTTT. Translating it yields CASRLTDYQDTQYF.

The DNA of the CDR3 is TGTGCCAGCAGTGAATATTTCCCAGGGGGTACGGACAATGAGCAGTTCTTC. Its protein is CASSEYFPGGTDNEQFF. The V and J genes are TRBV25-1 and TRBJ2-1; 7 nucleotides agree with TRBD1. This CDR3 has 17 residues. The V gene's germline CDR1 is MGHDK and CDR2 SYGVNS. V lost 0 bases to trimming and J lost 5 bases; unmatched junction nucleotides: 10.

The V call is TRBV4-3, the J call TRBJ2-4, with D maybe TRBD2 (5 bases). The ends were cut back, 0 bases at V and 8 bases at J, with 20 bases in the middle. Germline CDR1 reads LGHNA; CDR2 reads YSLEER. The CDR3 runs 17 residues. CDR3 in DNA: TGCGCCAGCAGCCAAGATTGGTGGACTCGAGGACGGGACATTCAGTACTTC. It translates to CASSQDWWTRGRDIQYF.

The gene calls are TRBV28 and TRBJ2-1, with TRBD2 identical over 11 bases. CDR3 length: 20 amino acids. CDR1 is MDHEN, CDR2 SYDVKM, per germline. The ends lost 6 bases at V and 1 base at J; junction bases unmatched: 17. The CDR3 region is CASRETGKRLAGNSYNEQFF. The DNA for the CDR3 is TGTGCCAGCAGGGAGACAGGGAAAAGACTAGCGGGGAATTCCTACAATGAGCAGTTCTTC.

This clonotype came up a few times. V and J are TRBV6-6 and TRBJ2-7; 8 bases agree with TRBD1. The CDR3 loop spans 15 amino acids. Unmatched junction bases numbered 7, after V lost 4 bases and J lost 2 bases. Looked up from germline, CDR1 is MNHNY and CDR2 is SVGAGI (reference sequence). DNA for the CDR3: TGTGCCAGCAGTTCCCCGACAGGGGAGACCTACGAGCAGTACGTC. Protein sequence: CASSSPTGETYEQYV.

The CDR3 here is CASSPKYRAGTEAFF. The CDR3 DNA reads TGCGCCAGCAGCCCAAAATACAGGGCTGGCACTGAAGCTTTCTTT. The chain has TRBV4-1 and TRBJ1-1, with a possible D match to TRBD1 (6 bases). The CDR3 length is 15 residues. Trimming left V 4 bases short and J 4 bases short, with 16 bases between. Germline V gene data show CDR1 as MGHRA and CDR2 as YSYEKL.

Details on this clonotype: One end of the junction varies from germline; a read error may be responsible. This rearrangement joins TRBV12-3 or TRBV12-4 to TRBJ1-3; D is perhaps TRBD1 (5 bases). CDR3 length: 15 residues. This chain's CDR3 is CVSIWTRSSGNTIYF. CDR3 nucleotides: TGTGTCAGCATCTGGACAAGAAGCTCTGGAAACACCATATATTTT.

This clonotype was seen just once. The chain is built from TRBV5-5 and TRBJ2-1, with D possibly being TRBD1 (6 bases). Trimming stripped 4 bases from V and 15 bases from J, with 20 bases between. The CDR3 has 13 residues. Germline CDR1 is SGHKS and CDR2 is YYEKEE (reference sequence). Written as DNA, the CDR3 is TGTGCCAGCAGCCGCAACACAGGGCTCGGGCGGTTCTTC. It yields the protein CASSRNTGLGRFF. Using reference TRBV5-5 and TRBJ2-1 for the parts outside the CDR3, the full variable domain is DAGVTQSPTHLIKTRGQQVTLRCSPISGHKSVSWYQQVLGQGPQFIFQYYEKEERGRGNFPDRFSARQFPNYSSELNVNALLLGDSALYLCASSRNTGLGRFFGPGTRLTVL.

CDR3 DNA sequence: TGTGCCAGCAGTTTAGCGCCAGGGCTTCATCAGCCCCAGCATTTT. Amino acid sequence: CASSLAPGLHQPQHF. This chain connects TRBV12-3 or TRBV12-4 to TRBJ1-5; D may be TRBD1 (5 bases). V shed 0 bases and J shed 5 bases, with 11 bases lying between them. The CDR3 is 15 amino acids.

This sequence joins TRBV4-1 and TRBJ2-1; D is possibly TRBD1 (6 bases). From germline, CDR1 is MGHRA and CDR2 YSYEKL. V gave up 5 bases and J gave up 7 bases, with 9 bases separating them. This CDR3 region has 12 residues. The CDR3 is CASSTQGNEQFF. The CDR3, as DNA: TGCGCCAGCAGCACGCAGGGGAATGAGCAGTTCTTC.

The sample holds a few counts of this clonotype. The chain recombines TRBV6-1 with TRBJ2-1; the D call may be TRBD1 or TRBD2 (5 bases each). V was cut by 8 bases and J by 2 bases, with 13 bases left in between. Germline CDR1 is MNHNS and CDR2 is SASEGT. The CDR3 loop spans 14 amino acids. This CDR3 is CASGALGAYNEQFF. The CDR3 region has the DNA TGTGCCAGCGGAGCCTTGGGGGCCTACAATGAGCAGTTCTTC.

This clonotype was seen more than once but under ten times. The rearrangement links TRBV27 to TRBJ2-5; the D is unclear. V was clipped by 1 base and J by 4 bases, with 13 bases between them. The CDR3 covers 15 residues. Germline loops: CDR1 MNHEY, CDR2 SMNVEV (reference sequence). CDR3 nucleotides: TGTGCCAGCAGTTTATTGGGCCTTGAAATAGAGACCCAGTACTTC. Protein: CASSLLGLEIETQYF.

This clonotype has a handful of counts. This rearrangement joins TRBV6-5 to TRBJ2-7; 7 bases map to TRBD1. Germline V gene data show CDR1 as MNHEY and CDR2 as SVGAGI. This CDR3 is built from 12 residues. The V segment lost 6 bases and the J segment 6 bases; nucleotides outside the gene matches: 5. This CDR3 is CASSSTGVEQYF. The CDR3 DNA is TGTGCCAGCAGCTCCACAGGGGTCGAGCAGTACTTC.

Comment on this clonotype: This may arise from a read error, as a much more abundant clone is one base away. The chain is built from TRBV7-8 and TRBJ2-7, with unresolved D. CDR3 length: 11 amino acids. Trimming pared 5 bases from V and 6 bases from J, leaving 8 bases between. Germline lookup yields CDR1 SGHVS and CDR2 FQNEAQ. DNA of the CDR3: TGTGCCAGCAGCATAGGGTTCGAGCAGTACGTC. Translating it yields CASSIGFEQYV.

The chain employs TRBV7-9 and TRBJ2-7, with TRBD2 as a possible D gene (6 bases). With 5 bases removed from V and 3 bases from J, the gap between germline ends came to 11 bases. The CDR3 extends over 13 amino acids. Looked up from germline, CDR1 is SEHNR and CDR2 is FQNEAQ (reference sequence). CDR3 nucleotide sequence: TGTGCCAGCAGCCCCGGACTACACTACGAGCAGTACGTC. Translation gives CASSPGLHYEQYV.

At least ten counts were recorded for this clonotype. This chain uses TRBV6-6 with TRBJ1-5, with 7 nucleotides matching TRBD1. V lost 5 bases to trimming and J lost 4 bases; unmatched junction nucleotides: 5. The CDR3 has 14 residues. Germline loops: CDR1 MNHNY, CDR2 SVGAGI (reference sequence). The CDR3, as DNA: TGTGCCAGCAGTAACACACAGGGGAATCAGCCCCAGCATTTT. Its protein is CASSNTQGNQPQHF.

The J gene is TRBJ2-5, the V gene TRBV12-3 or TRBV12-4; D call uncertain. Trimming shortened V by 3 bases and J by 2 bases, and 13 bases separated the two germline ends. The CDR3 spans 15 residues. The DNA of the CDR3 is TGTGCCAGCAGTTTTTGGGCAGCGAATCAAGAGACCCAGTACTTC. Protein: CASSFWAANQETQYF.

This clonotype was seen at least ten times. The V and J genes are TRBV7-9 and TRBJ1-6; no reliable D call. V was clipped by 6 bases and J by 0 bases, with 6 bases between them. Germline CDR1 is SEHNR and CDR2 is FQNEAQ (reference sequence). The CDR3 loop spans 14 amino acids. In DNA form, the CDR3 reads TGTGCCAGCAGAGGAAGCTCCTATAATTCACCCCTCCACTTT. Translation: CASRGSSYNSPLHF.

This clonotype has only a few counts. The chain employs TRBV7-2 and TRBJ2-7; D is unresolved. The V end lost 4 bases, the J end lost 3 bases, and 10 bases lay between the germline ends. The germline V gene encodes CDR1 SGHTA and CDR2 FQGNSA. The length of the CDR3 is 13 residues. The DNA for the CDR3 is TGTGCCAGCAGCTCCCTGCCAGACTACGAGCAGTACGTC. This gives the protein CASSSLPDYEQYV.

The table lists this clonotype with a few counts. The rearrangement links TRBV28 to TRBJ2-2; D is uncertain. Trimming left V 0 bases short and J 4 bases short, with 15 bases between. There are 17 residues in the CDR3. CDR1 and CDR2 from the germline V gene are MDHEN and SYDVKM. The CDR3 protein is CASSLWADQPRTGELFF. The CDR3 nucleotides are TGTGCCAGCAGTTTATGGGCGGACCAACCACGCACCGGGGAGCTGTTTTTT.

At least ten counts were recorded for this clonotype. Written as DNA, the CDR3 is TGTGCCAGCAGTGAAGGGACAGGGGACGAGCAGTACGTC. Its translation is CASSEGTGDEQYV. The chain uses TRBV6-1 and TRBJ2-7, with 9 bases identical to TRBD1. From germline, CDR1 is MNHNS and CDR2 SASEGT. The CDR3 is 13 amino acids. Trimming took 1 base from V and 5 from J; bases not matched to a gene: 0.

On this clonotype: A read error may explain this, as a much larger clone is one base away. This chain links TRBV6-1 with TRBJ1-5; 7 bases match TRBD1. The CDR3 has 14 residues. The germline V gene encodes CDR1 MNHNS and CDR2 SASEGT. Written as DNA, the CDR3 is TGTGCCAGCAGTGGCGGACAGGCCGGTCAGACCCAGCATTTT. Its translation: CASSGGQAGQTQHF.

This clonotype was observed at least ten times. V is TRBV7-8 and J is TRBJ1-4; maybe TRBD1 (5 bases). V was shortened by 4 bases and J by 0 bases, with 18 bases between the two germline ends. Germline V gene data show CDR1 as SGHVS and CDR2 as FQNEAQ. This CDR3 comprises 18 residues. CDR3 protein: CASSSNRRGLPTNEKLFF. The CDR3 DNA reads TGTGCCAGCAGCTCAAACCGACGGGGCCTGCCAACTAATGAAAAACTGTTTTTT.

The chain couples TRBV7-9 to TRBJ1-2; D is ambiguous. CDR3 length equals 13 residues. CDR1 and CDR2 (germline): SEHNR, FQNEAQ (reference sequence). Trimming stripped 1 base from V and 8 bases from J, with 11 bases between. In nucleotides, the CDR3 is TGTGCCAGCAGCTTAGTTTCACCCTGGGGCTACACCTTC. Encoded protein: CASSLVSPWGYTF.